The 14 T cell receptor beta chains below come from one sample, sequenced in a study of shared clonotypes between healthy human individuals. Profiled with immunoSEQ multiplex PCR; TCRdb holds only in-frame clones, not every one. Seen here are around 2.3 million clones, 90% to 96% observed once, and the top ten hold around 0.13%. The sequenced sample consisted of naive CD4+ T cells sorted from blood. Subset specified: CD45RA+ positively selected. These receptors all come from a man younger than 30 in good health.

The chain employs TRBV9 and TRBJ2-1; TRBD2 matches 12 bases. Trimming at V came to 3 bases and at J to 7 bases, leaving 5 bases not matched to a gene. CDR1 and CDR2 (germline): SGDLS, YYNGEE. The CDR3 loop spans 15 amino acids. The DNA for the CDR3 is TGTGCCAGCAGCGCAAGGACTAGCGGGATAAATGAGCAGTTCTTC. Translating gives CASSARTSGINEQFF.

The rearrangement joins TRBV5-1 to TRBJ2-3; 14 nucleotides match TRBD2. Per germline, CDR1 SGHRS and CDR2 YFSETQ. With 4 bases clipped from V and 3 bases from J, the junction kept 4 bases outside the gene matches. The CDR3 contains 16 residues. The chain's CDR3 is CASSGGTSGGTDTQYF. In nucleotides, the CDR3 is TGCGCCAGCAGCGGTGGGACTAGCGGGGGAACAGATACGCAGTATTTT. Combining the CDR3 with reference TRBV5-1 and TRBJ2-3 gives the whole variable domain KAGVTQTPRYLIKTRGQQVTLSCSPISGHRSVSWYQQTPGQGLQFLFEYFSETQRNKGNFPGRFSGRQFSNSRSEMNVSTLELGDSALYLCASSGGTSGGTDTQYFGPGTRLTVL.

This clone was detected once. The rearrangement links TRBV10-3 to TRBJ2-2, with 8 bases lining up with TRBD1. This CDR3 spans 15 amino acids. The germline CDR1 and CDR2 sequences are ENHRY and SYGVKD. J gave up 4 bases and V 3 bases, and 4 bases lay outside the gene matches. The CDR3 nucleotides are TGTGCCATCAGTGATCAGGGGGCGGGCACCGGGGAGCTGTTTTTT. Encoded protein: CAISDQGAGTGELFF.

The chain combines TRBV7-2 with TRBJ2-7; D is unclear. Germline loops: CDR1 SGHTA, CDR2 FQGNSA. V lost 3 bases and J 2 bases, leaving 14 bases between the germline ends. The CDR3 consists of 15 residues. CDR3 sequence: CASSFDRTPTYEQYF. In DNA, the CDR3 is TGTGCCAGCAGCTTCGACCGGACCCCCACCTACGAGCAGTACTTC. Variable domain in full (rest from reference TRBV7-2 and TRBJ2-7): GAGVSQSPSNKVTEKGKDVELRCDPISGHTALYWYRQSLGQGLEFLIYFQGNSAPDKSGLPSDRFSAERTGGSVSTLTIQRTQQEDSAVYLCASSFDRTPTYEQYFGPGTRLTVT.

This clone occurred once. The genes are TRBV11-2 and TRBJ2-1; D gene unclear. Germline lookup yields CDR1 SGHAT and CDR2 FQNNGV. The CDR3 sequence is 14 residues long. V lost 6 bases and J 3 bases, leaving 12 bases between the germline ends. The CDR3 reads CASRLDLDYNEQFF. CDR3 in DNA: TGTGCCAGCAGATTGGACCTGGACTACAATGAGCAGTTCTTC.

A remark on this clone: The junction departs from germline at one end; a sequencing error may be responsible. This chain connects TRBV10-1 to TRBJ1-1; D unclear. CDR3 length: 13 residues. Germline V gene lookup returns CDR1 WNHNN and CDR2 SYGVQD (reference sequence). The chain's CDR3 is CAGSESMNTEAFF. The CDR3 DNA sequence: TGCGCCGGCAGTGAGTCGATGAACACTGAAGCTTTCTTT.

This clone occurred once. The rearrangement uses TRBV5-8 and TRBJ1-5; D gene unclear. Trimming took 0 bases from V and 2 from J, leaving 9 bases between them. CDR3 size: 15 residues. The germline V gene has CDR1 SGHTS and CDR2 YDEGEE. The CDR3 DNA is TGTGCCAGCAGCTTGGTTTCCCTGGGCAATCAGCCCCAGCATTTT. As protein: CASSLVSLGNQPQHF.

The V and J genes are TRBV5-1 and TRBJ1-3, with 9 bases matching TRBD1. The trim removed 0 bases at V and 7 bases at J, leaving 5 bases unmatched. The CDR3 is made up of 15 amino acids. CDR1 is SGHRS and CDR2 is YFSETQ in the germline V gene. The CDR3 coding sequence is TGCGCCAGCAGCTTGGAGACAGGGGGGTTTAACACCATATATTTT. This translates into CASSLETGGFNTIYF. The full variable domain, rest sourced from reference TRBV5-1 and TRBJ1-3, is KAGVTQTPRYLIKTRGQQVTLSCSPISGHRSVSWYQQTPGQGLQFLFEYFSETQRNKGNFPGRFSGRQFSNSRSEMNVSTLELGDSALYLCASSLETGGFNTIYFGEGSWLTVV.

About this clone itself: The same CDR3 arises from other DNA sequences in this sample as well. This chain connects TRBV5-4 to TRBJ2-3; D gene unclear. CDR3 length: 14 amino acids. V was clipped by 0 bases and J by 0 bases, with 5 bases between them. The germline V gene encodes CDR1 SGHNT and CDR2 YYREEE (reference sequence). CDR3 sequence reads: CASSLDASTDTQYF. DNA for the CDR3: TGTGCCAGCAGCTTGGATGCGAGCACAGATACGCAGTATTTT.

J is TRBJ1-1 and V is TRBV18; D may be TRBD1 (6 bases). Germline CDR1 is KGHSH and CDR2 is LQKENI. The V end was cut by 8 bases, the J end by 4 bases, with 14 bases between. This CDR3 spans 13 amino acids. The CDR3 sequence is CASAHGGTTEAFF. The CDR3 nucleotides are TGTGCCAGCGCTCACGGGGGCACCACTGAAGCTTTCTTT.

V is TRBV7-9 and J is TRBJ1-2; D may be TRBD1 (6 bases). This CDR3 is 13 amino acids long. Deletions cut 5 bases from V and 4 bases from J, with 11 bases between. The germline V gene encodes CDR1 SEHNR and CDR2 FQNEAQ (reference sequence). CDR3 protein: CASSRQALYGYTF. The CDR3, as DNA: TGTGCCAGCAGCCGACAGGCCCTCTATGGCTACACCTTC.

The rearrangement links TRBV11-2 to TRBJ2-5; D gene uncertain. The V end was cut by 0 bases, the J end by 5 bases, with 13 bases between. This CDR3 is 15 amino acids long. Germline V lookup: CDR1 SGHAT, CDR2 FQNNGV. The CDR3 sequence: CASSLEGSPSETQYF. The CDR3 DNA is TGTGCCAGCAGCTTAGAAGGGTCCCCATCGGAGACCCAGTACTTC.

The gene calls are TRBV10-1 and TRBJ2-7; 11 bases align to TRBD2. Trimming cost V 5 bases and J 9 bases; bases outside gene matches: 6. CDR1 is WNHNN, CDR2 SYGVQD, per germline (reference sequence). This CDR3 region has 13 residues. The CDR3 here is CASSIGTSGGQYF. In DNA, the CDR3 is TGCGCCAGCAGTATAGGGACTAGCGGCGGGCAGTACTTC.

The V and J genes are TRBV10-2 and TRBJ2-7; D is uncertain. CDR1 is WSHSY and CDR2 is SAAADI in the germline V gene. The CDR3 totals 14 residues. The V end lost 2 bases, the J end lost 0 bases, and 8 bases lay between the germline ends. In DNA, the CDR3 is TGCGCCAGCAGTGAGAACTCCATCTCCTACGAGCAGTACTTC. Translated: CASSENSISYEQYF.